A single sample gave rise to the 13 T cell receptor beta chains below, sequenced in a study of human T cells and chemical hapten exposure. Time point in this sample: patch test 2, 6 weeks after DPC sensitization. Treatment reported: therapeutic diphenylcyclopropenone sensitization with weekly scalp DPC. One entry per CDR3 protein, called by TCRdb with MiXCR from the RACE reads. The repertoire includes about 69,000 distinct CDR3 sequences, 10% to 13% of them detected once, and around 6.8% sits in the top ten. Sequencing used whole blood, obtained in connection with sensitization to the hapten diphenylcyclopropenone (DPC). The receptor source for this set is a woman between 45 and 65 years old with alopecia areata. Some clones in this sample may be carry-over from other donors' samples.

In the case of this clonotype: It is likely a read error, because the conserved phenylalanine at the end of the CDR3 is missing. CDR3 coding DNA: TGCAGCGCTGAGACTAGCGGAGTTTACAATGAGCAGTTCTTA. Translated: CSAETSGVYNEQFL. This chain joins TRBV29-1 and TRBJ2-1, with 9 bases lining up with TRBD2. Germline values: CDR1 SQVTM, CDR2 ANQGSEA. This CDR3 has 14 residues. V was clipped by 7 bases and J by 4 bases; unmatched bases: 8.

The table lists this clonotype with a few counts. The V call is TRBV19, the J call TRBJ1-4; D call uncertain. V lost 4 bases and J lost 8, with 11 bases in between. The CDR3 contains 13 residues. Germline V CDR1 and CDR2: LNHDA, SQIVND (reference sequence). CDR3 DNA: TGTGCCAGTAGTACCGGGGTCCCAGAAAAACTGTTTTTT. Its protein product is CASSTGVPEKLFF.

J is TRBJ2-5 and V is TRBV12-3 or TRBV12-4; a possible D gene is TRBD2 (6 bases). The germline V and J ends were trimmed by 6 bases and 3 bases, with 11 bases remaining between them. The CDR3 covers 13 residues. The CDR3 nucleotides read TGTGCCAGCAGGTGGGACTTAAAAGAGACCCAGTACTTC. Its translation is CASRWDLKETQYF.

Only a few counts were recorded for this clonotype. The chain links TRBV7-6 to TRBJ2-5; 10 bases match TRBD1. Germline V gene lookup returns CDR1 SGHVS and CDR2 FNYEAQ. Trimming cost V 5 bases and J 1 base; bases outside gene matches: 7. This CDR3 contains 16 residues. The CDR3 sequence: CASSRRTGGVQETQYF. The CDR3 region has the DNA TGTGCCAGCAGCCGGAGGACAGGGGGAGTCCAAGAGACCCAGTACTTC.

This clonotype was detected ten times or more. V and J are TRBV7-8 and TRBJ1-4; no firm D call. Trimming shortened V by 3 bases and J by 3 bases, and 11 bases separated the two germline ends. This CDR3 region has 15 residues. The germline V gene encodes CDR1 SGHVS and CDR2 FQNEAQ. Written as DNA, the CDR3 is TGTGCCAGCAGCTTCAGCGGTGTAGCTAATGAAAAACTGTTTTTT. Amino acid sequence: CASSFSGVANEKLFF.

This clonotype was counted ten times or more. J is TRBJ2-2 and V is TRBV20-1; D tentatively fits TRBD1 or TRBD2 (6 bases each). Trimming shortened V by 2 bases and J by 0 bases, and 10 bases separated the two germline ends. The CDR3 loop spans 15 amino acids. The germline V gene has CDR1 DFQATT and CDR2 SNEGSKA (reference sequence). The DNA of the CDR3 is TGCAGTGCTAGAAGGGGGGCACCGAACACCGGGGAGCTGTTTTTT. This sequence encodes CSARRGAPNTGELFF.

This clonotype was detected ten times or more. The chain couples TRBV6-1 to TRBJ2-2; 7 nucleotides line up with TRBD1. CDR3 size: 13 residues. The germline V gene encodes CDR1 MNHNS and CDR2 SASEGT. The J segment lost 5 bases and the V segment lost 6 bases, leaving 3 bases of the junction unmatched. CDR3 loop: CASRIQGTGELFF. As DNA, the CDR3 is TGTGCCAGCAGGATACAGGGGACCGGGGAGCTGTTTTTT.

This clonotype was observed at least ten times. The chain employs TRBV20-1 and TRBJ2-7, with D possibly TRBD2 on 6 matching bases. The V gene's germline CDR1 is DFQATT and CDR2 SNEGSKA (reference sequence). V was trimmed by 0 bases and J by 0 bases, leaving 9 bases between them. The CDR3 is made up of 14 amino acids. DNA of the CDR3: TGCAGTGCTAGAGATGGGACTGACTCCTACGAGCAGTACTTC. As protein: CSARDGTDSYEQYF.

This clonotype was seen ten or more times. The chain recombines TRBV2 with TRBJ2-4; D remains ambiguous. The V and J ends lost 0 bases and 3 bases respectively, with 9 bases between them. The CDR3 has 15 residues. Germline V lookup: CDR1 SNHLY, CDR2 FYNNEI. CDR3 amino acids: CASSEARTDKNIQYF. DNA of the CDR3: TGTGCCAGCAGTGAAGCCAGGACGGACAAAAACATTCAGTACTTC.

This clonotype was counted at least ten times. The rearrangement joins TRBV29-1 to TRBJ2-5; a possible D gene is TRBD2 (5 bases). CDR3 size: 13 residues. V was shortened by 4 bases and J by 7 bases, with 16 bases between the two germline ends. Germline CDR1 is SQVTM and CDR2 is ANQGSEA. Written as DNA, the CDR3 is TGCAGCGTTGTGGACTCGTCAAGATCGACCCAGTACTTC. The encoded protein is CSVVDSSRSTQYF.

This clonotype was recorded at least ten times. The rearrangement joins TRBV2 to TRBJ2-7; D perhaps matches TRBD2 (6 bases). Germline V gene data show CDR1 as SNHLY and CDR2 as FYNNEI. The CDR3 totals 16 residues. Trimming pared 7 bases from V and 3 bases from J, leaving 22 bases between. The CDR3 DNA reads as TGTGCCAGCAAAATCCGGGACTCTAACTTAATCTACGAGCAGTACTTC. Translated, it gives CASKIRDSNLIYEQYF.

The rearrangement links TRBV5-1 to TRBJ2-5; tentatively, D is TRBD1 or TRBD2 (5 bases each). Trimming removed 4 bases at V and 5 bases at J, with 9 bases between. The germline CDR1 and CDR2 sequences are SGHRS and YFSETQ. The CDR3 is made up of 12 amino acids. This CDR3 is CASSPGLETQYF. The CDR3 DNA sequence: TGCGCCAGCAGCCCGGGGCTGGAGACCCAGTACTTC.

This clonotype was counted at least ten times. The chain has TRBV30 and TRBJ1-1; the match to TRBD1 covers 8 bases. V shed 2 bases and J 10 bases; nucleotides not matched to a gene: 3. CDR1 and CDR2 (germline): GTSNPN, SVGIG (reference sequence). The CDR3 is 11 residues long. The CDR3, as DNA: TGTGCCTGGAGTCCAGACAGGGGAGCTTTCTTT. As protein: CAWSPDRGAFF.